The 18 T cell receptor beta chains in this list originate from one sample, sequenced in a study of blood T cell repertoires in COVID-19. Assay used: immunoSEQ multiplex PCR; TCRdb lists only in-frame clones, some missing. The sample contains roughly 86,000 clones, 70% to 90% of which appear only once. The sequencing sample was made of peripheral blood. The origin of the receptors is a woman older than 75 with COVID-19, enrolled during active disease.

The chain couples TRBV12-5 to TRBJ1-6; possibly TRBD1 for D (5 bases). V lost 7 bases to trimming and J lost 7 bases, with 14 bases between them. Looked up from germline, CDR1 is LGHNT and CDR2 is FRNRAP. The CDR3 is 14 residues long. The CDR3 bases are TGTGCTAGTGACTCTGGGGGGGACAATTCACCCCTCCACTTT. Its translation: CASDSGGDNSPLHF.

V gene TRBV6-5 combines with J gene TRBJ2-7; perhaps TRBD2 as D (5 bases). Germline lookup yields CDR1 MNHEY and CDR2 SVGAGI. V was trimmed by 6 bases and J by 4 bases, leaving 13 bases between them. CDR3 length equals 13 residues. The CDR3 DNA reads TGTGCCAGCAGGAGGGCGTTCCAGTACGAGCAGTACTTC. This sequence encodes CASRRAFQYEQYF.

In this sample, this clone turned up a few times. The chain uses TRBV5-4 and TRBJ2-7; 12 bases are shared with TRBD2. V shed 4 bases, J shed 4 bases, and the junction held 6 bases outside the gene matches. This CDR3 region has 15 residues. Germline V gene data show CDR1 as SGHNT and CDR2 as YYREEE (reference sequence). The CDR3 region is CASSPGLAGLYEQYF. CDR3 nucleotide sequence: TGTGCCAGCAGCCCCGGACTAGCGGGGCTATACGAGCAGTACTTC.

The genes are TRBV28 and TRBJ1-2; 10 nucleotides align to TRBD1. CDR3 size: 16 residues. Germline trimming cut 3 bases from V and 8 bases from J; bases unmatched to any gene: 12. Germline loops: CDR1 MDHEN, CDR2 SYDVKM. CDR3 residues: CASSFRAGQGIRGYTF. In DNA form, the CDR3 reads TGTGCCAGCAGTTTTAGAGCGGGACAGGGGATAAGGGGCTACACCTTC.

The chain joins TRBV24-1 to TRBJ2-7; 7 nucleotides line up with TRBD2. Germline loops: CDR1 KGHDR, CDR2 SFDVKD. This CDR3 is 14 amino acids long. V was pared by 3 bases and J by 3 bases, with 4 bases of the junction left unmatched. Written as DNA, the CDR3 is TGTGCCACCAGTGATCCTAGCGGAGACTACGAGCAGTACTTC. Protein sequence: CATSDPSGDYEQYF.

V and J are TRBV3-1 (or the pseudogene TRBV3-2) and TRBJ2-3; 7 bases are a match to TRBD1. The CDR3 is 12 amino acids. The junction had 1 base not matched to a gene; V was cut back by 6 bases and J by 4 bases. Germline V lookup: CDR1 LGHDT, CDR2 YNNKEL (reference sequence). CDR3 nucleotide sequence: TGTGCCAGCAGTACAGGGGCAGATACGCAGTATTTT. Protein product: CASSTGADTQYF.

This clone has just one count. The chain combines TRBV12-5 with TRBJ2-3; D not resolved. V was clipped by 2 bases and J by 2 bases, with 2 bases between them. Germline CDR1 is LGHNT and CDR2 is FRNRAP. The CDR3 sequence is 12 residues long. Written as DNA, the CDR3 is TGTGCTAGTGGTTTGCTCACAGATACGCAGTATTTT. Residues: CASGLLTDTQYF.

This chain uses TRBV9 with TRBJ2-3; 8 bases align to TRBD1. The CDR3 is 14 amino acids. In germline, CDR1 is SGDLS, CDR2 YYNGEE. Trimming removed 6 bases from V and 3 bases from J; junction bases left unmatched: 6. This chain's CDR3 is CASTVQGATDTQYF. The DNA of the CDR3 is TGTGCCAGCACAGTTCAGGGGGCAACAGATACGCAGTATTTT.

This chain links TRBV2 with TRBJ1-5, with TRBD1 identical over 8 bases. V was pared by 8 bases and J by 0 bases, with 9 bases of the junction left unmatched. The CDR3 runs 16 residues. Germline CDR1 is SNHLY and CDR2 is FYNNEI. CDR3 residues: CASLKDRAASNQPQHF. CDR3 coding DNA: TGTGCCAGCCTAAAGGACAGGGCGGCTAGCAATCAGCCCCAGCATTTT.

This chain links TRBV4-2 with TRBJ2-7; weak D call: TRBD2 (6 bases). The germline V and J ends were trimmed by 0 bases and 0 bases, with 15 bases remaining between them. The CDR3 is made up of 17 amino acids. Germline-derived CDR1 and CDR2 are LGHNA and YNFKEQ. CDR3 residues: CASSQEGLPQSSYEQYF. The CDR3 nucleotides read TGTGCCAGCAGCCAAGAGGGACTTCCGCAGAGCTCCTACGAGCAGTACTTC.

The rearrangement joins TRBV6-2 or TRBV6-3 to TRBJ2-3, with 8 bases that match TRBD2. Germline V gene data show CDR1 as MNHEY and CDR2 as SVGEGT. The length of the CDR3 is 14 residues. Trimming took 6 bases from V and 2 from J; bases not matched to a gene: 4. CDR3 loop: CASSPGGATDTQYF. The CDR3 region has the DNA TGTGCCAGCAGCCCCGGGGGGGCCACAGATACGCAGTATTTT.

The rearrangement joins TRBV18 to TRBJ2-7; D remains unclear. The CDR3 sequence is 13 residues long. V lost 2 bases and J 3 bases, leaving 8 bases between the germline ends. CDR1 and CDR2 from the germline V gene are KGHSH and LQKENI. CDR3 DNA sequence: TGTGCCAGCTCACCATTCCAGGACTACGAGCAGTACTTC. This sequence encodes CASSPFQDYEQYF. The variable domain in full, with the rest retrieved from reference TRBV18 and TRBJ2-7, is NAGVMQNPRHLVRRRGQEARLRCSPMKGHSHVYWYRQLPEEGLKFMVYLQKENIIDESGMPKERFSAEFPKEGPSILRIQQVVRGDSAAYFCASSPFQDYEQYFGPGTRLTVT.

The chain joins TRBV5-4 to TRBJ2-5; D remains unclear. Deletions cut 1 base from V and 3 bases from J, with 4 bases between. CDR3 length equals 12 residues. CDR1 and CDR2 from the germline V gene are SGHNT and YYREEE (reference sequence). The CDR3 reads CASSLPEETQYF. The CDR3 DNA is TGTGCCAGCAGCTTGCCCGAAGAGACCCAGTACTTC.

This chain connects TRBV2 to TRBJ2-3; 9 bases are a match to TRBD2. Losses at the gene ends were 3 bases for V and 4 bases for J; bases not matched to a gene: 5. From germline, CDR1 is SNHLY and CDR2 FYNNEI. The CDR3 has 15 amino acids. As DNA, the CDR3 is TGTGCCAGCAGTGAGCAGCGGGGGGCCGCAGATACGCAGTATTTT. Translating gives CASSEQRGAADTQYF.

This chain connects TRBV9 to TRBJ2-7; the D gene is possibly TRBD1 (5 bases). V gave up 3 bases and J gave up 6 bases, with 10 bases separating them. CDR1 is SGDLS and CDR2 is YYNGEE in the germline V gene. The length of the CDR3 is 12 residues. The CDR3 is CASSEGNAEQYF. In DNA, the CDR3 is TGTGCCAGCAGCGAGGGGAACGCCGAGCAGTACTTC.

The chain couples TRBV5-4 to TRBJ2-7; TRBD1 agrees at 11 bases. Germline CDR1 is SGHNT and CDR2 is YYREEE (reference sequence). V gave up 4 bases and J gave up 5 bases; unmatched junction bases: 5. CDR3 length: 14 residues. The chain's CDR3 is CASSDRTGGDEQYF. Here the CDR3 DNA reads TGTGCCAGCAGCGACAGGACAGGGGGCGACGAGCAGTACTTC.

This clone occurred once. The chain has TRBV19 and TRBJ2-1; D is perhaps TRBD2 (6 bases). CDR3 length: 13 amino acids. V was cut by 7 bases and J by 2 bases, with 9 bases left in between. Germline lookup yields CDR1 LNHDA and CDR2 SQIVND (reference sequence). The DNA for the CDR3 is TGTGCCAGTACGCGGGGCCCCTACAATGAGCAGTTCTTC. Protein: CASTRGPYNEQFF.

The chain carries TRBV5-1 and TRBJ2-5; tentatively, D is TRBD2 (6 bases). The V and J ends lost 4 bases and 5 bases respectively, with 15 bases between them. The CDR3 loop spans 14 amino acids. Germline V lookup: CDR1 SGHRS, CDR2 YFSETQ. The CDR3 sequence is CASSPGTAGETQYF. The DNA for the CDR3 is TGCGCCAGCAGCCCGGGGACTGCGGGGGAGACCCAGTACTTC.